The 15 T cell receptor beta chains given below trace back to one sample, sequenced in a study of blood T cell repertoires in COVID-19. Assay used: immunoSEQ multiplex PCR; TCRdb lists only in-frame clones, some missing. This sample yields 150,000 to 200,000 clones, of which roughly 82% are seen a single time; around 8% belongs to the top ten. The sample taken for sequencing was peripheral blood. The receptor set was obtained from a woman aged 60-75 years with COVID-19, enrolled during active disease.

On this clone: This CDR3 is also generated by other DNA sequences in the sample. The chain combines TRBV7-3 with TRBJ2-1; possible D gene TRBD2, 5 bases. Germline values: CDR1 SGHTA, CDR2 FQGTGA. Trimming stripped 2 bases from V and 6 bases from J, with 11 bases between. This CDR3 contains 14 residues. CDR3 in DNA: TGTGCCAGCAGCTTAGCGGGCGTCGGCAATGAGCAGTTCTTC. Its protein product is CASSLAGVGNEQFF. The full variable domain, in which reference TRBV7-3 and TRBJ2-1 provide the parts outside the CDR3, is GAGVSQTPSNKVTEKGKYVELRCDPISGHTALYWYRQSLGQGPEFLIYFQGTGAADDSGLPNDRFFAVRPEGSVSTLKIQRTERGDSAVYLCASSLAGVGNEQFFGPGTRLTVL.

The rearrangement uses TRBV28 and TRBJ2-1, with 8 bases aligning to TRBD2. This CDR3 comprises 15 residues. Germline V gene lookup returns CDR1 MDHEN and CDR2 SYDVKM. Trimming removed 8 bases from V and 5 bases from J; junction bases left unmatched: 11. DNA of the CDR3: TGTGCCAGCTCTCGAATGGGGCGGGGGGACAATGAGCAGTTCTTC. This encodes CASSRMGRGDNEQFF.

The V gene is TRBV30, the J gene TRBJ2-5; D unresolved. CDR1 and CDR2 (germline): GTSNPN, SVGIG (reference sequence). The V end was cut by 2 bases, the J end by 1 base, with 5 bases between. There are 12 residues in the CDR3. Here the CDR3 reads CAWSHGQETQYF. The CDR3 DNA reads TGTGCCTGGAGTCACGGCCAAGAGACCCAGTACTTC.

On this clone itself: This same CDR3 is encoded by further DNA sequences in the sample. The chain is built from TRBV7-9 and TRBJ2-5; tentative D call: TRBD1 (5 bases). The germline V gene encodes CDR1 SEHNR and CDR2 FQNEAQ (reference sequence). The CDR3 length is 14 residues. The V and J ends lost 1 base and 5 bases respectively, with 11 bases between them. The CDR3 loop reads CASSLVGAGETQYF. CDR3 nucleotide sequence: TGTGCCAGCAGCTTAGTCGGAGCAGGGGAGACCCAGTACTTC.

The chain couples TRBV28 to TRBJ2-7; the match to TRBD2 covers 10 bases. CDR3 length: 15 amino acids. Germline V gene lookup returns CDR1 MDHEN and CDR2 SYDVKM. Losses at the gene ends were 2 bases for V and 2 bases for J; bases not matched to a gene: 3. The CDR3 protein is CASSLALAGAYEQYF. DNA for the CDR3: TGTGCCAGCAGTTTAGCCCTAGCGGGGGCCTACGAGCAGTACTTC.

The genes are TRBV6-2 or TRBV6-3 and TRBJ2-1; 11 bases fit TRBD2. Germline CDR1 reads MNHEY; CDR2 reads SVGEGT. Unmatched junction bases numbered 3, after V lost 5 bases and J lost 9 bases. The CDR3 is 13 amino acids. The CDR3 sequence: CASSPGLAAEQFF. In DNA, the CDR3 is TGTGCCAGCAGTCCGGGACTAGCGGCTGAGCAGTTCTTC.

V is TRBV19 and J is TRBJ2-4, with 7 bases that match TRBD1. The germline V gene encodes CDR1 LNHDA and CDR2 SQIVND (reference sequence). The V gene end was trimmed by 9 bases and the J gene end by 0 bases; junction bases not matched to a gene: 11. The CDR3 has 16 amino acids. The CDR3 coding sequence is TGTGCCAGCAGTCTCCGGGGACAGTTAGCCAAAAACATTCAGTACTTC. This encodes CASSLRGQLAKNIQYF.

Concerning this clone: The junction does not match germline at one end; this may be a read error. V and J are TRBV7-7 and TRBJ2-3; D may be TRBD2 (6 bases). Germline CDR1 SSHAT, CDR2 FNYEAQ (reference sequence). CDR3 size: 13 residues. The CDR3 here is CASSAPGGDTQYF. The CDR3 coding sequence is TGTGCTAGCAGCGCCCCCGGGGGAGATACGCAGTATTTT.

CDR3 amino acids: CATGGLTIYF. CDR3 in DNA: TGTGCCACCGGTGGGCTCACCATATATTTT. The chain uses TRBV15 and TRBJ1-3, with D unresolved. The germline V gene encodes CDR1 LNHNV and CDR2 YYDKDF (reference sequence). The CDR3 has 10 amino acids. V lost 8 bases and J 9 bases, leaving 8 bases between the germline ends.

Here the CDR3 reads CATKNRGSSGELFF. CDR3 nucleotides: TGTGCCACGAAAAACAGGGGTAGCTCCGGGGAGCTGTTTTTT. J is TRBJ2-2 and V is TRBV19; 7 positions agree with TRBD1. CDR3 length: 14 residues. V gave up 10 bases and J gave up 6 bases; unmatched junction bases: 11. Germline lookup yields CDR1 LNHDA and CDR2 SQIVND (reference sequence). The full variable domain, in which reference TRBV19 and TRBJ2-2 provide the parts outside the CDR3, is DGGITQSPKYLFRKEGQNVTLSCEQNLNHDAMYWYRQDPGQGLRLIYYSQIVNDFQKGDIAEGYSVSREKKESFPLTVTSAQKNPTAFYLCATKNRGSSGELFFGEGSRLTVL.

The chain carries TRBV9 and TRBJ2-3; the D is unclear. The CDR3 covers 15 residues. CDR1 is SGDLS and CDR2 is YYNGEE in the germline V gene. V was trimmed by 0 bases and J by 2 bases, leaving 10 bases between them. The CDR3 sequence is CASSVGTAFTDTQYF. The CDR3 DNA is TGTGCCAGCAGCGTAGGAACAGCCTTCACAGATACGCAGTATTTT.

V is TRBV6-5 and J is TRBJ2-2; weak D call: TRBD1 (6 bases). The V and J ends lost 7 bases and 5 bases respectively, with 17 bases between them. Germline assignment: CDR1 MNHEY and CDR2 SVGAGI. This CDR3 has 15 amino acids. The CDR3 DNA reads TGTGCCAGCACTCTGGGGGCAGGGAATACCGGGGAGCTGTTTTTT. Protein: CASTLGAGNTGELFF.

J is TRBJ2-5 and V is TRBV24-1; TRBD1 matches at 11 bases. Germline CDR1 KGHDR, CDR2 SFDVKD. The CDR3 loop spans 19 amino acids. J lost 0 bases, V lost 2 bases, and 10 bases had no gene match. The CDR3: CATSDSLDRGRGYQETQYF. Here the CDR3 DNA reads TGTGCCACCAGTGATTCACTGGACAGGGGGCGCGGGTACCAAGAGACCCAGTACTTC.

V usage is TRBV14 and J usage is TRBJ2-4; the D is unclear. Trimming removed 3 bases from V and 1 base from J, with 7 bases in between. CDR3 size: 14 residues. Per the germline V gene, CDR1 is SGHDN and CDR2 is FVKESK. In nucleotides, the CDR3 is TGTGCCAGCAGCCAGCTCGCGGCCAAAAACATTCAGTACTTC. This translates into CASSQLAAKNIQYF.

This sequence joins TRBV3-1 (or the pseudogene TRBV3-2) and TRBJ2-2; 10 nucleotides agree with TRBD1. This CDR3 comprises 16 residues. The V gene end was trimmed by 0 bases and the J gene end by 7 bases; junction bases not matched to a gene: 5. Germline V gives CDR1 LGHDT, CDR2 YNNKEL (reference sequence). This CDR3 reads CASSQDRDRGIGELFF. CDR3 nucleotide sequence: TGTGCCAGCAGCCAAGATAGGGACAGGGGAATCGGGGAGCTGTTTTTT.